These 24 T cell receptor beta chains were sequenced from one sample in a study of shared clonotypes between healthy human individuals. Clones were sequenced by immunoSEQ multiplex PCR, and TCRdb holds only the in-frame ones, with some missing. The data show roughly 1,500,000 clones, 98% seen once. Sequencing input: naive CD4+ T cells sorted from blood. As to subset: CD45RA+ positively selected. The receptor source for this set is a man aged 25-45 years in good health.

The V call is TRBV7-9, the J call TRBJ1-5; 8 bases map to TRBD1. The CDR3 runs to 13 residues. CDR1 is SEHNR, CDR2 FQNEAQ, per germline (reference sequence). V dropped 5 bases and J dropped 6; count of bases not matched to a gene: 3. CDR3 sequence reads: CASSTTGVQPQHF. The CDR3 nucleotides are TGTGCCAGCAGCACGACAGGGGTTCAGCCCCAGCATTTT.

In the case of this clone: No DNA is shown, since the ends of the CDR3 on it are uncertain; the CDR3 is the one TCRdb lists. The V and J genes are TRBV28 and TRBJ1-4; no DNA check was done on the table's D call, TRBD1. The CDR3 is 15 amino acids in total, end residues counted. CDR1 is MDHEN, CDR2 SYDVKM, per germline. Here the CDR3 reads CASSSSDRPNEKLFF.

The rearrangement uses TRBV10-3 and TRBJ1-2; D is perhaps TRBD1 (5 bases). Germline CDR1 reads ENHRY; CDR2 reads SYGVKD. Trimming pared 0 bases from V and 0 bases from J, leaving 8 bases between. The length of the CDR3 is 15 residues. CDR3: CAISESTGSNYGYTF. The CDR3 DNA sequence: TGTGCCATCAGTGAGTCCACAGGATCTAACTATGGCTACACCTTC.

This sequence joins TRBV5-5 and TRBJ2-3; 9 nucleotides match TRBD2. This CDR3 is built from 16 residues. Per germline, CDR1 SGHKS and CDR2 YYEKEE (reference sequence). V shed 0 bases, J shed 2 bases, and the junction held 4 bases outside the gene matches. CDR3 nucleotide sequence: TGTGCCAGCAGCTTGGATGTAGCGGGAGCCACAGATACGCAGTATTTT. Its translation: CASSLDVAGATDTQYF.

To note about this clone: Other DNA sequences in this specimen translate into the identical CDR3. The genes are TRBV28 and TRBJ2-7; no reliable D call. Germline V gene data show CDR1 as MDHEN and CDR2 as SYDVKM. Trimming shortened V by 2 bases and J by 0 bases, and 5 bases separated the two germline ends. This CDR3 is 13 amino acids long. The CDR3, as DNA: TGTGCCAGCAGTTTAACATCCTCCTACGAGCAGTACTTC. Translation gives CASSLTSSYEQYF.

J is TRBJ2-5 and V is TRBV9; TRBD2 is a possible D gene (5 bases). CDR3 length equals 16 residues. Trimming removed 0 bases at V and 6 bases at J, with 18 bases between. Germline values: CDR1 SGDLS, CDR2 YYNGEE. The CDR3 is CASSVAGSRAGQTQYF. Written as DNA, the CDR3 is TGTGCCAGCAGCGTAGCTGGGTCTAGGGCGGGTCAGACCCAGTACTTC.

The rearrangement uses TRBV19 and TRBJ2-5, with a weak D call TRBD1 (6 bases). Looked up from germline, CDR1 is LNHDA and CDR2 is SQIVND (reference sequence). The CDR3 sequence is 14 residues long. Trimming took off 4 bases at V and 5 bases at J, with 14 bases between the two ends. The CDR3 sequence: CASSTSGARETQYF. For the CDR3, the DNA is TGTGCCAGTAGTACGTCAGGGGCTCGGGAGACCCAGTACTTC.

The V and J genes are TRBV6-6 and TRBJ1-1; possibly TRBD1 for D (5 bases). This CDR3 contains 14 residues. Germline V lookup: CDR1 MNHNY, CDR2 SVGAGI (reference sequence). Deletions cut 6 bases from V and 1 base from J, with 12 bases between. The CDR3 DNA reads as TGTGCCAGCAGCCCTCGGGGCTCGAACACTGAAGCTTTCTTT. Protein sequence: CASSPRGSNTEAFF.

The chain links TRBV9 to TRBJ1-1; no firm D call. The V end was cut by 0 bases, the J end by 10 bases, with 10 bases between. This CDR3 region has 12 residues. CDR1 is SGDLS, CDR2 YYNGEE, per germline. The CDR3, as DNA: TGTGCCAGCAGCGTAGCCCAGGAACCAGCTTTCTTT. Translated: CASSVAQEPAFF.

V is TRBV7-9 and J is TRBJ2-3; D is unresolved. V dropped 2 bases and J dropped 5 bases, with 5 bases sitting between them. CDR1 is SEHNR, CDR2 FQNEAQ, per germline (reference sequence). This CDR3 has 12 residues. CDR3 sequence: CASSLREDTQYF. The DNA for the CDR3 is TGTGCCAGCAGCTTAAGGGAAGATACGCAGTATTTT.

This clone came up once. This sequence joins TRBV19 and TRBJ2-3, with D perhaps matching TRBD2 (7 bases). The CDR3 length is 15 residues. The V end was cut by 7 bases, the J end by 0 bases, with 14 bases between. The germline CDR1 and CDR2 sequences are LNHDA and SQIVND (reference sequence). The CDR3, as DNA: TGTGCCAGTAAGGTAGGGGGGGGCAGCACAGATACGCAGTATTTT. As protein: CASKVGGGSTDTQYF.

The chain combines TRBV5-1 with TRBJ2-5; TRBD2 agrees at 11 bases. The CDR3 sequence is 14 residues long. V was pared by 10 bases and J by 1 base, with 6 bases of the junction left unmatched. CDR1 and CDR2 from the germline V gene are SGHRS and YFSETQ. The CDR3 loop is CALSSGRFQETQYF. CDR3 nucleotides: TGCGCCCTCTCTAGCGGGAGGTTCCAAGAGACCCAGTACTTC.

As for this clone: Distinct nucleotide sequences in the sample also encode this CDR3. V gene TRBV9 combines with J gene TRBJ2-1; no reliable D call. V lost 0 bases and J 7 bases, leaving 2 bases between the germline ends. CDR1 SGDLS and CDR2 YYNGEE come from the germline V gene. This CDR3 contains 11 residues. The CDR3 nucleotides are TGTGCCAGCAGCGTAGCGAATGAGCAGTTCTTC. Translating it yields CASSVANEQFF.

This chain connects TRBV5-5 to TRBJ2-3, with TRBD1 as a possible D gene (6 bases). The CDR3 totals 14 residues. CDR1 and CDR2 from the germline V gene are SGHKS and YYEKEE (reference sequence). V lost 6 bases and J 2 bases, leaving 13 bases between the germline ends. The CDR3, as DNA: TGTGCCAGCAACCTGGGACAACCCACAGATACGCAGTATTTT. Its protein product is CASNLGQPTDTQYF. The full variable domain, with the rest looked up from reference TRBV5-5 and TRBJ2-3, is DAGVTQSPTHLIKTRGQQVTLRCSPISGHKSVSWYQQVLGQGPQFIFQYYEKEERGRGNFPDRFSARQFPNYSSELNVNALLLGDSALYLCASNLGQPTDTQYFGPGTRLTVL.

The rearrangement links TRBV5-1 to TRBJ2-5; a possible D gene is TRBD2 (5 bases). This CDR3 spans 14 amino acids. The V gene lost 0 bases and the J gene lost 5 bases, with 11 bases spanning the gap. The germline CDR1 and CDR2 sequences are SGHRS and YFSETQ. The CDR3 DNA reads TGCGCCAGCAGCTTGGCCCCGCGCGGGGAGACCCAGTACTTC. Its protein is CASSLAPRGETQYF.

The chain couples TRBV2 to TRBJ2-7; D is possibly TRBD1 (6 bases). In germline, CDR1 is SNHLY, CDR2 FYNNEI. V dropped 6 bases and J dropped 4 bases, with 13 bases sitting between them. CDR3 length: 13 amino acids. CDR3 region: CASRPRDIYEQYF. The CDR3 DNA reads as TGTGCCAGCAGACCCCGGGACATATACGAGCAGTACTTC.

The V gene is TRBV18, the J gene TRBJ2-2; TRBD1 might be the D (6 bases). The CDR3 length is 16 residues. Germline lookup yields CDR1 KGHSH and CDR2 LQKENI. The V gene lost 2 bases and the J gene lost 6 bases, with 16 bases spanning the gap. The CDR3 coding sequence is TGTGCCAGCTCACCATCCCGGACAGCGTTCTCCGGGGAGCTGTTTTTT. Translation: CASSPSRTAFSGELFF.

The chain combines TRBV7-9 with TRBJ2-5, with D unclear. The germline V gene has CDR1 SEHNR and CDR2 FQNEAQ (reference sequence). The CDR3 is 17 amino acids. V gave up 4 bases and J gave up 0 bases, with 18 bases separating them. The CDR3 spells CASSWSPRTSDQETQYF. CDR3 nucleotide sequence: TGTGCCAGCAGCTGGTCACCCCGCACCAGTGACCAAGAGACCCAGTACTTC.

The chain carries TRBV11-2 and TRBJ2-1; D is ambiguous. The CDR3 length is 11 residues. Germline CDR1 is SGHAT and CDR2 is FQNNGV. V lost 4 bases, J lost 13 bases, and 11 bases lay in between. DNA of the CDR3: TGTGCCAGCAGCTCCGGCGGATATCAGTTCTTC. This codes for CASSSGGYQFF.

The CDR3, as DNA: TGTGCCAGCAGCTTCCTGGACGTCTCGAGAGGCTACACCTTC. It codes for CASSFLDVSRGYTF. The rearrangement uses TRBV5-6 and TRBJ1-2; D uncertain. V was clipped by 2 bases and J by 8 bases, with 16 bases between them. The CDR3 has 14 amino acids. Per germline, CDR1 SGHDT and CDR2 YYEEEE. The whole variable domain, remainder taken from reference TRBV5-6 and TRBJ1-2, is DAGVTQSPTHLIKTRGQQVTLRCSPKSGHDTVSWYQQALGQGPQFIFQYYEEEERQRGNFPDRFSGHQFPNYSSELNVNALLLGDSALYLCASSFLDVSRGYTFGSGTRLTVV.

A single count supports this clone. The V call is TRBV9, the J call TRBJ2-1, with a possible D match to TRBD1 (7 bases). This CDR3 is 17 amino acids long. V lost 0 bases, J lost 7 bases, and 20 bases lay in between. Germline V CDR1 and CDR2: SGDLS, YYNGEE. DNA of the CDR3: TGTGCCAGCAGCGTAGACCCAGGGGGGACGGTATTGAATGAGCAGTTCTTC. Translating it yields CASSVDPGGTVLNEQFF.

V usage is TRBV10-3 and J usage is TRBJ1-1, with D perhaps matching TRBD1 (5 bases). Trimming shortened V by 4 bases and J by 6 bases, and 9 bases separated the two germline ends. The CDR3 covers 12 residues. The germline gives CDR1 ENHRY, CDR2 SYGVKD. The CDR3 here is CAISVIGAEAFF. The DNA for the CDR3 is TGTGCCATCAGTGTGATAGGGGCTGAAGCTTTCTTT.

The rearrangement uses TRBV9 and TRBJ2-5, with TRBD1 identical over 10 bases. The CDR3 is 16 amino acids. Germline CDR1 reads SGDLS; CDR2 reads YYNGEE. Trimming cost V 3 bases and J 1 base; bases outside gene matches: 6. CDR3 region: CASSGLGQGFQETQYF. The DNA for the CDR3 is TGTGCCAGCAGCGGCCTGGGACAGGGGTTCCAAGAGACCCAGTACTTC.

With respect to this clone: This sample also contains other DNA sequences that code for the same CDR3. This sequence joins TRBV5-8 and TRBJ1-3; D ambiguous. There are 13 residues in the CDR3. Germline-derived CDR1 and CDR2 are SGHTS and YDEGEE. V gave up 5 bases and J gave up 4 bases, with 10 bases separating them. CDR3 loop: CASSLRSGNTIYF. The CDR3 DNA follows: TGTGCCAGCAGTTTACGGTCGGGAAACACCATATATTTT.